A single count supports the clone carrying this TCR beta chain. This sample is drawn from a study of cytomegalovirus exposure and HLA in healthy donors. About the study: Sequencing of 150 million to 200 million T cells in an earlier analysis found 95 million to 120 million unique TCR beta sequences. Out of fewer than 500 genotyped donors, roughly 80% belonged to the Caucasian-associated ancestry cluster.

CDR1 is MNHEY and CDR2 is SVGAGI in the germline V gene. Trimming shortened V by 6 bases and J by 6 bases, and 9 bases separated the two germline ends. The CDR3 sequence is 11 residues long. It was with 60 Vbeta and 13 Jbeta primers that the PCR ran. Measured with immunoSEQ multiplex PCR; TCRdb has only the in-frame clones, and not every one. Here the sample spans over 120,000 clones, 74% being singletons. The clonotype comes from a man aged 18-30 years in good health and CMV-seropositive. The chain uses TRBV6-5 and TRBJ2-7; possible D gene TRBD1, 7 bases. Sequencing used PBMCs. The CDR3 DNA reads TGTGCCAGCAGCCAGGGGGGCGAGCAGTACTTC. Translation gives CASSQGGEQYF.